Following are 3 T cell receptor beta chains from one sample sequenced in a study of cytomegalovirus exposure and HLA in healthy donors. The PCR employed 60 Vbeta primers together with 13 Jbeta primers. Sequencing was performed with immunoSEQ multiplex PCR; in TCRdb, only in-frame clones are kept and a portion is missing. Here the sample spans approximately 41,000 clones, more than 65% being singletons. Sequencing was done on a sample of PBMCs. These receptors originate from a man aged 50-59 years in good health and CMV-seronegative.

This clone was observed a handful of times. CDR3 nucleotide sequence: TGCGCCAGCAGCCTTCTGACAGGAAACTCCTACGAGCAGTACTTC. Its protein product is CASSLLTGNSYEQYF. This chain connects TRBV4-1 to TRBJ2-7, with D tentatively TRBD1 (6 bases). CDR1 and CDR2 (germline): MGHRA, YSYEKL. The CDR3 has 15 amino acids. Between the trimmed V and J ends, which lost 4 bases and 0 bases, there was a span of 13 bases.

This clone was counted only a few times. The genes are TRBV9 and TRBJ2-1; 7 bases agree with TRBD1. V trimming: 4 bases; J trimming: 7 bases; junction bases outside the gene matches: 14. CDR1 is SGDLS and CDR2 is YYNGEE in the germline V gene. This CDR3 has 16 amino acids. The CDR3 reads CASSSLPGQRSNEQFF. The CDR3, as DNA: TGTGCCAGCAGCTCACTGCCGGGACAGCGTTCAAATGAGCAGTTCTTC.

V and J are TRBV5-5 and TRBJ2-2; the match to TRBD1 covers 7 bases. The germline gives CDR1 SGHKS, CDR2 YYEKEE (reference sequence). This CDR3 is 13 amino acids long. V was pared by 7 bases and J by 2 bases, with 2 bases of the junction left unmatched. The CDR3 loop is CASGQENTGELFF. CDR3 coding DNA: TGTGCCAGCGGACAGGAAAACACCGGGGAGCTGTTTTTT.